The 12 T cell receptor beta chains listed next were all sequenced from one sample in a study of CD8+ T cells in alopecia areata. The sequencing template was cDNA reverse transcribed from extracted RNA. The table came from immunoSEQ multiplex PCR; TCRdb's copy has only in-frame clones and leaves some out. The sample lists over 200,000 clones, approximately 52% seen once, with 0.45% in the top ten. Sequencing used CD4+ T cells sorted from blood, obtained at week 0. These receptor sequences come from a human donor with alopecia areata.

The J gene is TRBJ2-7, the V gene TRBV5-1; 7 bases agree with TRBD2. CDR3 length equals 15 residues. Looked up from germline, CDR1 is SGHRS and CDR2 is YFSETQ. Germline trimming cut 4 bases from V and 2 bases from J; bases unmatched to any gene: 9. The CDR3 protein is CASSERTRGAYEQYF. For the CDR3, the DNA is TGCGCCAGCAGCGAAAGGACTAGAGGGGCCTACGAGCAGTACTTC.

In nucleotides, the CDR3 is TGCAGCTTCCCGGGGAACACCGGGGAGCTGTTTTTT. This translates into CSFPGNTGELFF. The chain joins TRBV29-1 to TRBJ2-2; D uncertain. The CDR3 is 12 amino acids. Germline values: CDR1 SQVTM, CDR2 ANQGSEA. The V gene lost 8 bases and the J gene lost 1 base, with 8 bases spanning the gap.

Of note for this clone: Other DNA sequences in the same sample also yield this CDR3. The rearrangement links TRBV7-8 to TRBJ2-5, with 8 bases lining up with TRBD1. Trimming at V came to 5 bases and at J to 4 bases, leaving 6 bases not matched to a gene. Germline V gives CDR1 SGHVS, CDR2 FQNEAQ. The CDR3 spans 14 residues. DNA of the CDR3: TGTGCCAGCAGCCGCGACAGGGGCAGAGAGACCCAGTACTTC. It yields the protein CASSRDRGRETQYF. Combining the CDR3 with reference TRBV7-8 and TRBJ2-5 gives the whole variable domain GAGVSQSPRYKVAKRGQDVALRCDPISGHVSLFWYQQALGQGPEFLTYFQNEAQLDKSGLPSDRFFAERPEGSVSTLKIQRTQQEDSAVYLCASSRDRGRETQYFGPGTRLLVL.

The rearrangement uses TRBV30 and TRBJ2-6, with TRBD1 identical over 7 bases. The CDR3 has 15 amino acids. CDR1 is GTSNPN and CDR2 is SVGIG in the germline V gene (reference sequence). V was clipped by 1 base and J by 3 bases; unmatched bases: 3. In DNA form, the CDR3 reads TGTGCCTGGAGTGCTCACAGGGGTGGGGCCAACGTCCTGACTTTC. Encoded protein: CAWSAHRGGANVLTF.

The chain has TRBV29-1 and TRBJ2-3; the D gene is possibly TRBD1 (6 bases). The germline V gene encodes CDR1 SQVTM and CDR2 ANQGSEA. V shed 1 base and J shed 6 bases, with 26 bases lying between them. CDR3 length equals 18 residues. The CDR3 loop reads CSVEVPPRGTYQRDTQYF. CDR3 sequence (DNA): TGCAGCGTTGAAGTACCACCTCGAGGGACATATCAAAGGGATACGCAGTATTTT.

The rearrangement links TRBV7-9 to TRBJ2-1; TRBD1 aligns across 9 bases. J lost 7 bases, V lost 3 bases, and 7 bases had no gene match. The V gene's germline CDR1 is SEHNR and CDR2 FQNEAQ (reference sequence). This CDR3 is built from 15 residues. This CDR3 is CASSFIGTGNNEQFF. CDR3 DNA: TGTGCCAGCAGCTTTATTGGGACAGGGAATAATGAGCAGTTCTTC.

The chain couples TRBV18 to TRBJ2-1; no reliable D call. The CDR3 spans 12 residues. CDR1 and CDR2 (germline): KGHSH, LQKENI. V lost 2 bases and J 5 bases, leaving 4 bases between the germline ends. The DNA of the CDR3 is TGTGCCAGCTCACCATCGAACAATGAGCAGTTCTTC. Protein: CASSPSNNEQFF.

The chain joins TRBV25-1 to TRBJ2-7; 11 bases match TRBD2. The V gene end was trimmed by 6 bases and the J gene end by 7 bases; junction bases not matched to a gene: 2. The CDR3 consists of 12 residues. Germline CDR1 is MGHDK and CDR2 is SYGVNS. The chain's CDR3 is CASRLAGEEQYF. The CDR3 DNA follows: TGTGCCAGCAGACTAGCGGGAGAAGAGCAGTACTTC.

The chain carries TRBV7-8 and TRBJ2-7; unclear D gene. The germline V and J ends were trimmed by 6 bases and 1 base, with 10 bases remaining between them. Germline lookup yields CDR1 SGHVS and CDR2 FQNEAQ. There are 13 residues in the CDR3. The chain's CDR3 is CASSPKQSYEQYF. Written as DNA, the CDR3 is TGTGCCAGCAGTCCGAAGCAATCCTACGAGCAGTACTTC. Full variable domain (outside the CDR3, taken from reference TRBV7-8 and TRBJ2-7): GAGVSQSPRYKVAKRGQDVALRCDPISGHVSLFWYQQALGQGPEFLTYFQNEAQLDKSGLPSDRFFAERPEGSVSTLKIQRTQQEDSAVYLCASSPKQSYEQYFGPGTRLTVT.

In regard to this clone: Different DNA sequences within this sample yield the same CDR3. The gene calls are TRBV30 and TRBJ1-2; D uncertain. Germline values: CDR1 GTSNPN, CDR2 SVGIG (reference sequence). The CDR3 consists of 13 residues. Between the trimmed V and J ends, which lost 3 bases and 5 bases, there was a span of 13 bases. The CDR3 sequence: CAWRLGGSYGYTF. Written as DNA, the CDR3 is TGTGCCTGGAGGTTAGGCGGGTCATATGGCTACACCTTC.

This clone was seen a handful of times. The chain is built from TRBV30 and TRBJ2-5; D remains ambiguous. V was clipped by 0 bases and J by 4 bases, with 6 bases between them. Germline values: CDR1 GTSNPN, CDR2 SVGIG (reference sequence). The CDR3 runs 12 residues. The CDR3 sequence is CAWSVSPETQYF. DNA of the CDR3: TGTGCCTGGAGTGTATCCCCAGAGACCCAGTACTTC. Variable domain in full (rest from reference TRBV30 and TRBJ2-5): SQTIHQWPATLVQPVGSPLSLECTVEGTSNPNLYWYRQAAGRGLQLLFYSVGIGQISSEVPQNLSASRPQDRQFILSSKKLLLSDSGFYLCAWSVSPETQYFGPGTRLLVL.

This clone has more than one count but fewer than ten. The gene calls are TRBV29-1 and TRBJ1-1, with D unclear. V was trimmed by 2 bases and J by 4 bases, leaving 5 bases between them. The CDR3 extends over 11 amino acids. CDR1 and CDR2 (germline): SQVTM, ANQGSEA. The CDR3: CSVEMGTEAFF. In DNA, the CDR3 is TGCAGCGTTGAAATGGGCACTGAAGCTTTCTTT.